One and the same sample provided the 14 T cell receptor beta chains below, sequenced in a study of blood T cell repertoires in COVID-19. TCRdb's copy holds only in-frame clones and misses some; the assay was immunoSEQ multiplex PCR. This table holds approximately 360,000 clones, roughly 86% found once. Sample: PBMCs or T cells enriched from blood (not recorded which). The receptors come from a man in his forties in a cohort exposed to, infected with or recovered from COVID-19 (not recorded which).

This clone was counted between two and nine times. The chain carries TRBV5-4 and TRBJ2-1; D ambiguous. The ends were cut back, 1 base at V and 7 bases at J, with 9 bases in the middle. The CDR3 is 13 amino acids. CDR1 and CDR2 (germline): SGHNT, YYREEE (reference sequence). The CDR3 region is CASSLNSENEQFF. CDR3 sequence (DNA): TGTGCCAGCAGCTTGAATTCTGAGAATGAGCAGTTCTTC.

The rearrangement uses TRBV5-1 and TRBJ2-7; 12 nucleotides match TRBD2. Trimming took 0 bases from V and 3 from J; bases not matched to a gene: 4. The CDR3 loop spans 16 amino acids. CDR1 and CDR2 (germline): SGHRS, YFSETQ. Written as DNA, the CDR3 is TGCGCCAGCAGCTTGGGGGGGACTAGCGGGTACTACGAGCAGTACTTC. Its protein product is CASSLGGTSGYYEQYF.

The J gene is TRBJ1-2, the V gene TRBV30, with a weak D call TRBD1 (5 bases). Trimming pared 0 bases from V and 2 bases from J, leaving 7 bases between. The length of the CDR3 is 13 residues. CDR1 and CDR2 (germline): GTSNPN, SVGIG (reference sequence). The CDR3 DNA follows: TGTGCCTGGAGTGTGTACAGGAACTATGGCTACACCTTC. Its protein is CAWSVYRNYGYTF. Using reference TRBV30 and TRBJ1-2 for the parts outside the CDR3, the full variable domain is SQTIHQWPATLVQPVGSPLSLECTVEGTSNPNLYWYRQAAGRGLQLLFYSVGIGQISSEVPQNLSASRPQDRQFILSSKKLLLSDSGFYLCAWSVYRNYGYTFGSGTRLTVV.

The chain joins TRBV2 to TRBJ2-3, with 15 bases identical to TRBD2. Germline CDR1 reads SNHLY; CDR2 reads FYNNEI. The J segment lost 0 bases and the V segment lost 5 bases, leaving 6 bases of the junction unmatched. The CDR3 runs to 18 residues. CDR3 in amino acids: CASSTGTSGRPSTDTQYF. CDR3 in DNA: TGTGCCAGCAGTACCGGGACTAGCGGGAGGCCCAGCACAGATACGCAGTATTTT.

V and J are TRBV5-1 and TRBJ2-5; 11 bases agree with TRBD2. The CDR3 runs 16 residues. V gave up 0 bases and J gave up 4 bases; unmatched junction bases: 5. The germline V gene encodes CDR1 SGHRS and CDR2 YFSETQ. In nucleotides, the CDR3 is TGCGCCAGCAGCTTGGGGACTAGCGGGTTCGCAGAGACCCAGTACTTC. It yields the protein CASSLGTSGFAETQYF.

DNA of the CDR3: TGCGCCAGCAGCTTGTACCCCCGGACAGGGGAGAGCAATCAGCCCCAGCATTTT. Protein sequence: CASSLYPRTGESNQPQHF. The chain links TRBV5-1 to TRBJ1-5, with 9 bases that match TRBD1. Trimming took 1 base from V and 1 from J; bases not matched to a gene: 9. The length of the CDR3 is 18 residues. Germline V gives CDR1 SGHRS, CDR2 YFSETQ.

This clone was counted between two and nine times. This sequence joins TRBV7-7 and TRBJ2-5; a possible D gene is TRBD2 (6 bases). Germline loops: CDR1 SSHAT, CDR2 FNYEAQ (reference sequence). Deletions cut 2 bases from V and 4 bases from J, with 17 bases between. This CDR3 spans 16 amino acids. The CDR3 spells CASSLIRLPAGETQYF. The CDR3 bases are TGTGCCAGCAGCTTAATAAGGTTGCCAGCGGGAGAGACCCAGTACTTC.

The chain carries TRBV5-1 and TRBJ2-6; D gene unclear. Trimming took 0 bases from V and 2 from J, leaving 6 bases between them. The CDR3 sequence is 15 residues long. The germline gives CDR1 SGHRS, CDR2 YFSETQ. DNA for the CDR3: TGCGCCAGCAGCTTGGCAGAACCTGGGGCCAACGTCCTGACTTTC. Amino acid sequence: CASSLAEPGANVLTF.

Concerning this clone: Additional DNA sequences in this sample encode the identical CDR3. The chain links TRBV9 to TRBJ1-1, with D maybe TRBD1 (6 bases). The CDR3 covers 13 residues. Trimming removed 2 bases from V and 1 base from J, with 6 bases in between. Germline CDR1 is SGDLS and CDR2 is YYNGEE. The CDR3 protein is CASSVTGNTEAFF. The CDR3 region has the DNA TGTGCCAGCAGCGTGACAGGGAACACTGAAGCTTTCTTT.

CDR3 in amino acids: CASSLESGYYEQYF. The CDR3 DNA reads as TGTGCCAGCAGCTTAGAGAGCGGTTACTACGAGCAGTACTTC. The chain has TRBV7-9 and TRBJ2-7; D possibly corresponds to TRBD2 (5 bases). Germline CDR1 and CDR2: SEHNR and FQNEAQ (reference sequence). V was shortened by 1 base and J by 3 bases, with 10 bases between the two germline ends. The CDR3 has 14 residues.

The chain couples TRBV5-1 to TRBJ2-1; D is possibly TRBD1 (8 bases). There are 16 residues in the CDR3. Looked up from germline, CDR1 is SGHRS and CDR2 is YFSETQ. V lost 0 bases, J lost 2 bases, and 12 bases lay in between. CDR3 region: CASSLGTGGAYNEQFF. DNA for the CDR3: TGCGCCAGCAGCTTGGGAACAGGGGGGGCCTACAATGAGCAGTTCTTC.

This chain joins TRBV2 and TRBJ2-2, with unresolved D. Trimming stripped 2 bases from V and 5 bases from J, with 12 bases between. The germline gives CDR1 SNHLY, CDR2 FYNNEI. CDR3 size: 15 residues. CDR3 nucleotide sequence: TGTGCCAGCAGTGAAACCCGTGAGTTTACCGGGGAGCTGTTTTTT. Amino acid sequence: CASSETREFTGELFF.

This clone was found a few times. The rearrangement joins TRBV7-8 to TRBJ2-5, with 10 bases that match TRBD2. V was pared by 5 bases and J by 7 bases, with 16 bases of the junction left unmatched. This CDR3 is 17 amino acids long. Germline CDR1 is SGHVS and CDR2 is FQNEAQ. The CDR3 nucleotides read TGTGCCAGCAGCCATGTTCGACTAGCGGGCCGGTTAGGGACCCAGTACTTC. This translates into CASSHVRLAGRLGTQYF.

This chain joins TRBV30 and TRBJ2-5; weak D call: TRBD1 (6 bases). Trimming left V 4 bases short and J 2 bases short, with 14 bases between. The CDR3 sequence is 14 residues long. Germline CDR1 reads GTSNPN; CDR2 reads SVGIG (reference sequence). CDR3 DNA: TGTGCCTGGAAGTTACTAACAGGGCAAGAGACCCAGTACTTC. Protein: CAWKLLTGQETQYF.